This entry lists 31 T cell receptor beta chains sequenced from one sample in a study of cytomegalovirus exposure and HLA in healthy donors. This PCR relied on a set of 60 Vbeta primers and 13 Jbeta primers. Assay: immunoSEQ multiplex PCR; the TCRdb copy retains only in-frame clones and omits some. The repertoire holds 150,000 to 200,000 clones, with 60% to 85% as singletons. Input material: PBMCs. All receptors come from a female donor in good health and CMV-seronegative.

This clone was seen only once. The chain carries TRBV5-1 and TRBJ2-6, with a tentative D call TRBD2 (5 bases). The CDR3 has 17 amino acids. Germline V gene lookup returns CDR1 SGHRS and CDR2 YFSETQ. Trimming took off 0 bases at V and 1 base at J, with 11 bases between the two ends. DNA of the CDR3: TGCGCCAGCAGCTTGGCGGCGGGTTGGTCTGGGGCCAACGTCCTGACTTTC. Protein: CASSLAAGWSGANVLTF.

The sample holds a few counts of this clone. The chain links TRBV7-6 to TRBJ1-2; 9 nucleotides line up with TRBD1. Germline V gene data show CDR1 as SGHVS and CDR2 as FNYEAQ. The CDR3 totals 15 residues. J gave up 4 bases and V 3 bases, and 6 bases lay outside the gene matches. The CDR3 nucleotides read TGTGCCAGCAGCTTCCCCACAGGGGGCACCTATGGCTACACCTTC. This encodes CASSFPTGGTYGYTF.

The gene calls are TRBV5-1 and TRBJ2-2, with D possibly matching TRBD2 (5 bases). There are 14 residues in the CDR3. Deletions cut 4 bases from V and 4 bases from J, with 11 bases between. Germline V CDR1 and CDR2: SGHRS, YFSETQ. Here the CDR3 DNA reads TGCGCCAGCAGCCCCGGGATGATCACCGGGGAGCTGTTTTTT. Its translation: CASSPGMITGELFF.

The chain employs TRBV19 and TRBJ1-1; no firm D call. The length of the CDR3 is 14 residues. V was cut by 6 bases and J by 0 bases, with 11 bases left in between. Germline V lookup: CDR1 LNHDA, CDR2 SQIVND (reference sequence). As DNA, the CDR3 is TGTGCCAGTAGGCGAGGAAACCTGAACACTGAAGCTTTCTTT. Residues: CASRRGNLNTEAFF.

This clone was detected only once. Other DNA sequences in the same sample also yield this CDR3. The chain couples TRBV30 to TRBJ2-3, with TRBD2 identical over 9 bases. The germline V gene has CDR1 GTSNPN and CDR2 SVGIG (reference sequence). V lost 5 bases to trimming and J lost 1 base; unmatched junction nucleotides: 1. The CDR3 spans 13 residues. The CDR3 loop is CAWASGGTDTQYF. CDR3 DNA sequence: TGTGCCTGGGCTAGCGGGGGCACAGATACGCAGTATTTT.

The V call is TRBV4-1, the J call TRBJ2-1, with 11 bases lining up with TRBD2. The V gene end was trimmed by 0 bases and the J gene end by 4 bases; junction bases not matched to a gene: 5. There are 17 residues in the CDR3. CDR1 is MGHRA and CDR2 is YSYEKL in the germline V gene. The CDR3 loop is CASSQDPSGGPYNEQFF. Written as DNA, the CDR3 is TGCGCCAGCAGCCAAGATCCTAGCGGGGGGCCGTACAATGAGCAGTTCTTC.

The CDR3 sequence: CASSQDKASSYNEQFF. CDR3 DNA: TGCGCCAGCAGCCAAGATAAGGCTAGCAGTTACAATGAGCAGTTCTTC. V gene TRBV4-3 combines with J gene TRBJ2-1, with a possible D match to TRBD2 (5 bases). Trimming cost V 0 bases and J 4 bases, with 13 bases left between them. CDR3 length: 16 residues. The germline V gene encodes CDR1 LGHNA and CDR2 YSLEER.

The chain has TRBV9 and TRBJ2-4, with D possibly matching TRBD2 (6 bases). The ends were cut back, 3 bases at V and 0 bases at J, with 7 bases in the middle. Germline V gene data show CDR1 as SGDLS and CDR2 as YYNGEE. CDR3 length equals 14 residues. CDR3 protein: CASSGGLAKNIQYF. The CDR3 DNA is TGTGCCAGCAGCGGGGGACTAGCCAAAAACATTCAGTACTTC.

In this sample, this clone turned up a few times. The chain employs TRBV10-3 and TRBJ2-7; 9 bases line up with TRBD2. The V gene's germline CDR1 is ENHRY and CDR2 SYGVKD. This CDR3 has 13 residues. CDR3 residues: CAISESVAGAPEV. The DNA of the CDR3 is TGTGCCATCAGTGAGTCGGTAGCGGGAGCCCCCGAGGTC.

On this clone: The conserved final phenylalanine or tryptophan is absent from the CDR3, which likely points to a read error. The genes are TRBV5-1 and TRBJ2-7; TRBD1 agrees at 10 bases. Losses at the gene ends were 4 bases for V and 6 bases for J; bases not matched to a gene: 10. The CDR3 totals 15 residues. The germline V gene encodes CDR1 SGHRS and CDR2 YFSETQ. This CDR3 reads CASSTDRGGLREQYL. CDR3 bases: TGCGCCAGCAGCACGGACAGGGGGGGTCTACGCGAGCAGTACCTC.

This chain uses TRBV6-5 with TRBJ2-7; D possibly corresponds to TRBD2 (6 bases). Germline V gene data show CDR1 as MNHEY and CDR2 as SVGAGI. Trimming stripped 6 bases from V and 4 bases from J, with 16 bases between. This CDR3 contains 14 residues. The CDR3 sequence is CASSPEGTGYEQYF. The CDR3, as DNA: TGTGCCAGCAGCCCGGAGGGCACGGGTTACGAGCAGTACTTC.

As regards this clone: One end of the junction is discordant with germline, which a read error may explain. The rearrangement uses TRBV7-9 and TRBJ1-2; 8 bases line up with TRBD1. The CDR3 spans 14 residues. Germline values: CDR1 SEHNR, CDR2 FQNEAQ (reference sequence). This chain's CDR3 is CASGLTQGAGGYTF. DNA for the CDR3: TGTGCCAGCGGCTTAACTCAGGGGGCAGGCGGCTACACCTTC.

The CDR3 here is CASTLPRGGSYNEQFF. Written as DNA, the CDR3 is TGCGCCAGCACCCTGCCGCGGGGGGGCTCCTACAATGAGCAGTTCTTC. The chain has TRBV10-2 and TRBJ2-1; TRBD2 matches 9 bases. CDR3 size: 16 residues. The germline CDR1 and CDR2 sequences are WSHSY and SAAADI. With V trimmed by 7 bases and J by 0 bases, 7 bases remained unmatched.

CDR3 sequence reads: CAISDPAIAGDQETQYF. In DNA, the CDR3 is TGTGCCATCAGTGACCCGGCGATAGCGGGAGACCAAGAGACCCAGTACTTC. The chain employs TRBV10-3 and TRBJ2-5, with TRBD2 identical over 9 bases. J lost 0 bases, V lost 3 bases, and 8 bases had no gene match. The CDR3 length is 17 residues. Germline assignment: CDR1 ENHRY and CDR2 SYGVKD.

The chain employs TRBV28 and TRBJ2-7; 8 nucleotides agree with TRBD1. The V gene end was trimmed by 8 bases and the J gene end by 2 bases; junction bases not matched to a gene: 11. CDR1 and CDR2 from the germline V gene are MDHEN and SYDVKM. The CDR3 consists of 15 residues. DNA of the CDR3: TGTGCCAGCCGGTCAGGGGGACAGGACGCCTACGAGCAGTACTTC. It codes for CASRSGGQDAYEQYF.

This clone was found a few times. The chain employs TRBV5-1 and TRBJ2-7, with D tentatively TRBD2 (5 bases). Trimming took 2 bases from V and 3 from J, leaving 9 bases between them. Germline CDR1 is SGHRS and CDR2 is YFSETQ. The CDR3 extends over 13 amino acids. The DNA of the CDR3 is TGCGCCAGCAGCTTCGAGGGTTTCTACGAGCAGTACTTC. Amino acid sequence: CASSFEGFYEQYF.

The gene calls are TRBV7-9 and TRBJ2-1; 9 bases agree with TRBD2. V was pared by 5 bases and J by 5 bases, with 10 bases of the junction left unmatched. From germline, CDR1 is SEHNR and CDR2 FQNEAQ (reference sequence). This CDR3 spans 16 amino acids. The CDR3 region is CASSDGAGGLNNEQFF. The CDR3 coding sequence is TGTGCCAGCAGCGATGGAGCGGGAGGCCTCAACAATGAGCAGTTCTTC. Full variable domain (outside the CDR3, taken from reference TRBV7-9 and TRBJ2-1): DTGVSQNPRHKITKRGQNVTFRCDPISEHNRLYWYRQTLGQGPEFLTYFQNEAQLEKSRLLSDRFSAERPKGSFSTLEIQRTEQGDSAMYLCASSDGAGGLNNEQFFGPGTRLTVL.

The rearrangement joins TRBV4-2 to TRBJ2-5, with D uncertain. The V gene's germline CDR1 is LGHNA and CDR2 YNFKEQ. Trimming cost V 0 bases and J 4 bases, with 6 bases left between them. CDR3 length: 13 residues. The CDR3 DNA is TGTGCCAGCAGCCAAGATCGGAGAGAGACCCAGTACTTC. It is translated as CASSQDRRETQYF.

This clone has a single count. The CDR3 loop reads CASSSFMRVRETQYF. In nucleotides, the CDR3 is TGTGCCAGCAGTTCCTTCATGAGAGTCAGGGAGACCCAGTACTTC. The chain combines TRBV28 with TRBJ2-5; D is unclear. The V gene's germline CDR1 is MDHEN and CDR2 SYDVKM. The CDR3 spans 15 residues. The V end was cut by 4 bases, the J end by 5 bases, with 17 bases between.

The CDR3 spells CASSYRQGSEQYF. The CDR3, as DNA: TGTGCCAGCAGTTACCGACAGGGCAGCGAGCAGTACTTC. V usage is TRBV27 and J usage is TRBJ2-5, with 7 bases fitting TRBD1. Gene TRBJ2-7 matches the end of the DNA better, so the J call may be wrong. The CDR3 totals 13 residues. Germline V CDR1 and CDR2: MNHEY, SMNVEV (reference sequence).

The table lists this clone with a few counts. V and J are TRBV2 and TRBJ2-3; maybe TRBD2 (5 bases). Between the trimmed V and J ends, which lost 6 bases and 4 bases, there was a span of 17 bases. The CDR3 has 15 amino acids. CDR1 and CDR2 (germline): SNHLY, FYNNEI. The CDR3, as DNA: TGTGCCAGCAGGGTGGTGCGAGGGATCCCAGATACGCAGTATTTT. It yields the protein CASRVVRGIPDTQYF.

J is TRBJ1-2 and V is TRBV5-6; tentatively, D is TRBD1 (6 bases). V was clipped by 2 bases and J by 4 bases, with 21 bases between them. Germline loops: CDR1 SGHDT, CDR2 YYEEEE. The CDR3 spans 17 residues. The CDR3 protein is CASSFFRALEGGYGYTF. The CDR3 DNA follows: TGTGCCAGCAGCTTCTTTCGGGCCCTCGAAGGGGGCTATGGCTACACCTTC. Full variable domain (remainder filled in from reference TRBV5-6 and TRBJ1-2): DAGVTQSPTHLIKTRGQQVTLRCSPKSGHDTVSWYQQALGQGPQFIFQYYEEEERQRGNFPDRFSGHQFPNYSSELNVNALLLGDSALYLCASSFFRALEGGYGYTFGSGTRLTVV.

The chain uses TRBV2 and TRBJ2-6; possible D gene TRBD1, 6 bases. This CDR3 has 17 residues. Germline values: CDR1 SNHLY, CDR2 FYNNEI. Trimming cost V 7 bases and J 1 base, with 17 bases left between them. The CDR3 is CASTGQGQWSGANVLTF. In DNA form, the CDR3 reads TGTGCCAGCACGGGACAAGGACAATGGTCTGGGGCCAACGTCCTGACTTTC.

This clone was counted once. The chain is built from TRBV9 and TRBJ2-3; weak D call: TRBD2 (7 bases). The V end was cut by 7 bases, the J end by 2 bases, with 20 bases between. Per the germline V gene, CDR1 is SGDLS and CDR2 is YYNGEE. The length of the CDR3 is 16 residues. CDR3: CASQRASRGATDTQYF. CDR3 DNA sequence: TGTGCCAGCCAACGGGCTAGCCGGGGGGCCACAGATACGCAGTATTTT. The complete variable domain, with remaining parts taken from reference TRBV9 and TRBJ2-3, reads DSGVTQTPKHLITATGQRVTLRCSPRSGDLSVYWYQQSLDQGLQFLIQYYNGEERAKGNILERFSAQQFPDLHSELNLSSLELGDSALYFCASQRASRGATDTQYFGPGTRLTVL.

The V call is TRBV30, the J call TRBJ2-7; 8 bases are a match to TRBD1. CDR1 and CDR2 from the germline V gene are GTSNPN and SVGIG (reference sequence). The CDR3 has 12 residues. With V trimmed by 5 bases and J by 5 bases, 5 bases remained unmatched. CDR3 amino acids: CAWGQGYNEQYF. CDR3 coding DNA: TGTGCCTGGGGACAGGGTTACAACGAGCAGTACTTC.

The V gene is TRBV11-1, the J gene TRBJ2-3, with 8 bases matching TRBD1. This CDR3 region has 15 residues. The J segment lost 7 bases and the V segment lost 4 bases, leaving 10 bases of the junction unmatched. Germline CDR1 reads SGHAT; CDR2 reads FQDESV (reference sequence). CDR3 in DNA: TGTGCCAGCAGCTCGGGACAGGTGCCCGGGCATACGCAGTATTTT. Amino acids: CASSSGQVPGHTQYF.

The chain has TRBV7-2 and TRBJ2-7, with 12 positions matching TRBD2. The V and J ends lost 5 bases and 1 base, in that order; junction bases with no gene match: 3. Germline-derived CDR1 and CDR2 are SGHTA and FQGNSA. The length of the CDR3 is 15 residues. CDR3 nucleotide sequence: TGTGCCAGCAGCCCTACTAGCGGGGGGTCCTACGAGCAGTACTTC. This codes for CASSPTSGGSYEQYF. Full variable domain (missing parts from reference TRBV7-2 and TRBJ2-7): GAGVSQSPSNKVTEKGKDVELRCDPISGHTALYWYRQSLGQGLEFLIYFQGNSAPDKSGLPSDRFSAERTGGSVSTLTIQRTQQEDSAVYLCASSPTSGGSYEQYFGPGTRLTVT.

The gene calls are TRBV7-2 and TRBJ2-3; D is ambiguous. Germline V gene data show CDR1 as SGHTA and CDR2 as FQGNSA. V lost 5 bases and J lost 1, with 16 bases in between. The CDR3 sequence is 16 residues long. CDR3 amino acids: CASSQRSVSGTDTQYF. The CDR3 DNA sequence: TGTGCCAGCAGCCAAAGGAGTGTCAGCGGCACAGATACGCAGTATTTT.

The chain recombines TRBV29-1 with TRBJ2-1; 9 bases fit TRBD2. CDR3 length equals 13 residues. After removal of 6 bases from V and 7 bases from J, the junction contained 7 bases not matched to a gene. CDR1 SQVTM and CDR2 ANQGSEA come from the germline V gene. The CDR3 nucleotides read TGCAGCGTGGTAGCGGGAGTGAGAAATGAGCAGTTCTTC. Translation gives CSVVAGVRNEQFF.

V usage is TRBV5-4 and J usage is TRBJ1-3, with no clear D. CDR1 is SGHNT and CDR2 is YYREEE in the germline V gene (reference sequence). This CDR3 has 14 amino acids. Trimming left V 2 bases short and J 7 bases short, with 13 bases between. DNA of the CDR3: TGTGCCAGCAGCTTAACACAGCAGTCGAACACCATATATTTT. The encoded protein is CASSLTQQSNTIYF.

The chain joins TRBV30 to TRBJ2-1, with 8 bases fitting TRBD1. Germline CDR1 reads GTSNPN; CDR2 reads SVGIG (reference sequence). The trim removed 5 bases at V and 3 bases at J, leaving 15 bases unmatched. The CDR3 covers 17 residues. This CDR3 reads CAWGAALTGENYNEQFF. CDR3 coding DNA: TGTGCCTGGGGTGCCGCCCTGACAGGGGAAAACTACAATGAGCAGTTCTTC.